This record concerns one T cell receptor beta chain sequence. These data belong to a study of blood T cell repertoires in COVID-19. The method was immunoSEQ multiplex PCR; TCRdb's version includes in-frame clones alone and lacks a portion of them. Here the sample spans more than 100,000 clones, about 88% being singletons. From germline, CDR1 is MNHEY and CDR2 SMNVEV (reference sequence). After removal of 7 bases from V and 6 bases from J, the junction contained 16 bases not matched to a gene. The CDR3 loop spans 19 amino acids. Participants, roughly 18 to 90 years old, spanned under 25 US areas. The material sequenced was PBMCs or T cells enriched from blood (not recorded which). The TCR sequence derives from a man aged 35-49 years with acute COVID-19. The chain carries TRBV27 and TRBJ2-2; TRBD2 matches 14 bases. The CDR3 nucleotides read TGTGCCAGCACCGAATCACCGGGACTAGCGGGAGAAGGGGCCGGGGAGCTGTTTTTT. Translation: CASTESPGLAGEGAGELFF.